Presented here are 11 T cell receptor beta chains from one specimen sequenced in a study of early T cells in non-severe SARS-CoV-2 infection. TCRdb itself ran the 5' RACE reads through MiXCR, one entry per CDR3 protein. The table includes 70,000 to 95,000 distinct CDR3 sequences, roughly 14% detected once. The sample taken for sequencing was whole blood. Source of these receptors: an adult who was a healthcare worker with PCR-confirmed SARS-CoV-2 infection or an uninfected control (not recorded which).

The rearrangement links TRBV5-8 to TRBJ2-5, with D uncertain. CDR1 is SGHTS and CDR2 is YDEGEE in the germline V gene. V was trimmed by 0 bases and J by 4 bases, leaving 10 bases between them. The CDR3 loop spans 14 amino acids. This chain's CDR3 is CASSLGLQRETQYF. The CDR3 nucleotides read TGTGCCAGCAGCTTGGGTCTCCAGCGAGAGACCCAGTACTTC.

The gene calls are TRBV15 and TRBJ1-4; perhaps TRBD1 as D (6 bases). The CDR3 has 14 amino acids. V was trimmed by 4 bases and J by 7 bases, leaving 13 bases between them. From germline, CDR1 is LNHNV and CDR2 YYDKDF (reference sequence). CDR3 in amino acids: CATSTMTGVEKLFF. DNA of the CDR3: TGTGCCACCAGCACCATGACAGGTGTTGAAAAACTGTTTTTT. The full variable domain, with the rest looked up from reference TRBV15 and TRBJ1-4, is DAMVIQNPRYQVTQFGKPVTLSCSQTLNHNVMYWYQQKSSQAPKLLFHYYDKDFNNEADTPDNFQSRRPNTSFCFLDIRSPGLGDTAMYLCATSTMTGVEKLFFGSGTQLSVL.

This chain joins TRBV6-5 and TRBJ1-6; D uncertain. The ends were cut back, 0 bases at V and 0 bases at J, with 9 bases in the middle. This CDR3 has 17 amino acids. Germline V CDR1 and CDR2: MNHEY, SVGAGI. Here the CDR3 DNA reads TGTGCCAGCAGTTACTCGAGGTCCAGCTCCTATAATTCACCCCTCCACTTT. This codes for CASSYSRSSSYNSPLHF.

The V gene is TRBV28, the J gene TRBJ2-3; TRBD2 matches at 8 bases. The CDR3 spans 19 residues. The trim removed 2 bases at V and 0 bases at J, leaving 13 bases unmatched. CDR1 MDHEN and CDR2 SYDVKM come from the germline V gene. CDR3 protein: CASSLNWVGRGASTDTQYF. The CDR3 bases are TGTGCCAGCAGTTTAAATTGGGTTGGGCGGGGGGCCAGCACAGATACGCAGTATTTT.

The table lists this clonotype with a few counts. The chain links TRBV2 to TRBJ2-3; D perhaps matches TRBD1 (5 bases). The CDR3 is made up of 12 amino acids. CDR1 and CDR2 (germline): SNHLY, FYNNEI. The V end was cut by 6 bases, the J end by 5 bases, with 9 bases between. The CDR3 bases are TGTGCCAGCAGAGTGACAGTAGATACGCAGTATTTT. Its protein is CASRVTVDTQYF.

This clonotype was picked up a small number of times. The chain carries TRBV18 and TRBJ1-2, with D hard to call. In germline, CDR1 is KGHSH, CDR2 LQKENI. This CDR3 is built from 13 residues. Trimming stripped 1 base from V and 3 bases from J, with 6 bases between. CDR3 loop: CASSPRDDYGYTF. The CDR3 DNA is TGTGCCAGCTCACCACGGGATGACTATGGCTACACCTTC.

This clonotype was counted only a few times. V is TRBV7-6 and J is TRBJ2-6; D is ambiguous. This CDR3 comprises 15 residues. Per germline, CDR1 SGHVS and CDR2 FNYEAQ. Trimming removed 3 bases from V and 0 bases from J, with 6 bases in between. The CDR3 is CASSFMSSGANVLTF. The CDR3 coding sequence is TGTGCCAGCAGCTTCATGTCCTCTGGGGCCAACGTCCTGACTTTC. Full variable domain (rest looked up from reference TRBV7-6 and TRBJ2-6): GAGVSQSPRYKVTKRGQDVALRCDPISGHVSLYWYRQALGQGPEFLTYFNYEAQQDKSGLPNDRFSAERPEGSISTLTIQRTEQRDSAMYRCASSFMSSGANVLTFGAGSRLTVL.

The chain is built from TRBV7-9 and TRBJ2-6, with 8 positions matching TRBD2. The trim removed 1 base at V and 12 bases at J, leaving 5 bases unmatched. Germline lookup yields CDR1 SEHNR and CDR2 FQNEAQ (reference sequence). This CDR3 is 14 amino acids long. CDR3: CASSLVREGGVLTF. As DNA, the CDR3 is TGTGCCAGCAGCTTAGTCCGGGAGGGCGGCGTCCTGACTTTC.

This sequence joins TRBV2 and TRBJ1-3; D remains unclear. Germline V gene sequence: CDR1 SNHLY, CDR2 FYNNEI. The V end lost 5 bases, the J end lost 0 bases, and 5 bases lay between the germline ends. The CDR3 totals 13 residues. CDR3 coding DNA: TGTGCCAGCAGTCCCGGCTCTGGAAACACCATATATTTT. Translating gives CASSPGSGNTIYF.

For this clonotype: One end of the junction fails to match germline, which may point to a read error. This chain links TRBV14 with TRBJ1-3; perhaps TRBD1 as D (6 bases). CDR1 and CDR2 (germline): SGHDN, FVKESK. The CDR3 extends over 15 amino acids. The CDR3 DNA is TGTGCCAGCAGCCCTGGGACACCCTCTGAAAACACCATATATTTT. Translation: CASSPGTPSENTIYF.

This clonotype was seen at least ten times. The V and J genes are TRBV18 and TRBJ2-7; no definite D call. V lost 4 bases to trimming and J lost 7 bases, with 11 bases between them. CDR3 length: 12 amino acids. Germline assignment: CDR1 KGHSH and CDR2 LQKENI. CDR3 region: CASSRTLGEQYV. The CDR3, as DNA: TGTGCCAGCTCACGCACCCTAGGGGAGCAGTACGTC.